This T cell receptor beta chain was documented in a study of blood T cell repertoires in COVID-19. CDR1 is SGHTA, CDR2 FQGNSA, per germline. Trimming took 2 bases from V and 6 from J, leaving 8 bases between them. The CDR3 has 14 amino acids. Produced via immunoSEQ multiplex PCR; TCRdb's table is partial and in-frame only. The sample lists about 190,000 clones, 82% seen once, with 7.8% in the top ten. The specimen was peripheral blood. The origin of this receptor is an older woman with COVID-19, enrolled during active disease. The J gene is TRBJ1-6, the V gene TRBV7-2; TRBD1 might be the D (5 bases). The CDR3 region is CASSLPGFNSPLHF. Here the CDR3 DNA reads TGTGCCAGCAGCTTACCAGGGTTTAATTCACCCCTCCACTTT.